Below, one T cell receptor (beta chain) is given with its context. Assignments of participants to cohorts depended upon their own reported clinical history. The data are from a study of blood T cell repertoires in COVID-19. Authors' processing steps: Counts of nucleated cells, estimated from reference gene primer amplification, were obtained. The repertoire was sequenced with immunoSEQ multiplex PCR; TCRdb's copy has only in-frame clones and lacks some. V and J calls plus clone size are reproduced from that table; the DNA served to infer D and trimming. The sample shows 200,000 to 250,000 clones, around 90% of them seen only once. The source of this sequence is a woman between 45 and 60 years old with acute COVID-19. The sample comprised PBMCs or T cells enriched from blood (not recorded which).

DNA for the CDR3: TGTGCCAGCAGCCTAGGTGACTGGGTGTACAATGAGCAGTTCTTC. This codes for CASSLGDWVYNEQFF. V usage is TRBV11-2 and J usage is TRBJ2-1; D gene unclear. Germline-derived CDR1 and CDR2 are SGHAT and FQNNGV. Deletions cut 5 bases from V and 4 bases from J, with 15 bases between. CDR3 size: 15 residues.